The T cell receptor beta chain under discussion was sequenced for a study of vaccination effects on CD4 cells after COVID-19. Study-level background: It was a median of 72 days after the second dose that post-vaccine samples were obtained. Study findings and constraints: Cross-reaction with common cold coronaviruses was seen in only 1 of 255 vaccine-induced clones from healthy vaccinees.

The repertoire was sequenced with immunoSEQ multiplex PCR; TCRdb's copy has only in-frame clones and lacks some. The sample has about 22,000 clones; around 70% are singletons. About this clone: Its matching antigen is unknown.

Pools of viral peptides were used by the ViraFEST assay to expand antigen-specific CD4+ T cells ahead of sequencing. CD4+ T cell isolation took place after approximately 11 days of culture. Participants each got two BNT162b2 or mRNA-1273 vaccine doses. Testing of the vaccine recipients showed negative nucleocapsid antibodies and no prior SARS-CoV-2 infection. Days 3 and 7 were when half the medium was replaced with IL-2 medium. Germline CDR1 is GTSNPN and CDR2 is SVGIG (reference sequence). The CDR3 runs 11 residues. V shed 5 bases and J shed 6 bases, with 10 bases lying between them. The TCR comes from a human donor who received a COVID-19 vaccine. This chain joins TRBV30 and TRBJ1-1; D call uncertain. Source: CD4+ T cells from PBMCs cultured with HCoV-NL63 spike peptides, taken after COVID-19 vaccination. CDR3 DNA: TGTGCCTGGGACCGCGGGGCTGAAGCTTTCTTT. Translating gives CAWDRGAEAFF.